The next 27 T cell receptor beta chains were all read from a single sample in a study of T cells after somatic rescue of genetic block. Assay: immunoSEQ multiplex PCR; the TCRdb copy retains only in-frame clones and omits some. In the table there are approximately 15,000 clones, roughly 70% of which are singletons. The source material was peripheral blood mononuclear cells (PBMCs). These receptor sequences come from a boy aged 5-17 years.

This clone was found once. V usage is TRBV23-1 and J usage is TRBJ2-6; D perhaps matches TRBD2 (5 bases). TRBV23-1 has ORF status, its function being uncertain. Trimming left V 1 base short and J 1 base short, with 14 bases between. The CDR3 extends over 18 amino acids. The CDR3 reads CASSQYKDSFSGANVLTF. In DNA, the CDR3 is TGCGCCAGCAGTCAATATAAGGACTCCTTTTCTGGGGCCAACGTCCTGACTTTC.

The rearrangement links TRBV27 to TRBJ2-2, with 8 bases identical to TRBD2. J was trimmed by 7 bases and V by 4 bases; bases with no gene match: 5. CDR1 MNHEY and CDR2 SMNVEV come from the germline V gene (reference sequence). This CDR3 region has 14 residues. The CDR3 DNA sequence: TGTGCCAGCAGTTCCGGGACTAGATTCGGGGAGCTGTTTTTT. Translated, it gives CASSSGTRFGELFF.

The chain joins TRBV5-4 to TRBJ2-5, with TRBD1 identical over 8 bases. This CDR3 spans 14 amino acids. The junction had 7 bases not matched to a gene; V was cut back by 4 bases and J by 5 bases. The germline gives CDR1 SGHNT, CDR2 YYREEE (reference sequence). CDR3 loop: CASSPGQGRETQYF. DNA for the CDR3: TGTGCCAGCAGCCCCGGACAGGGCAGGGAGACCCAGTACTTC.

As DNA, the CDR3 is TGTGCCAGTAGTAATGACAGGGCGAATGAAAAACTGTTTTTT. This translates into CASSNDRANEKLFF. The rearrangement joins TRBV19 to TRBJ1-4, with 7 bases aligning to TRBD1. Germline values: CDR1 LNHDA, CDR2 SQIVND (reference sequence). The CDR3 length is 14 residues. V was pared by 4 bases and J by 5 bases, with 4 bases of the junction left unmatched.

The rearrangement links TRBV7-9 to TRBJ1-2; possibly TRBD1 for D (5 bases). The CDR3 is 11 amino acids. The germline V gene has CDR1 SEHNR and CDR2 FQNEAQ (reference sequence). V was cut by 3 bases and J by 14 bases, with 13 bases left in between. CDR3 protein: CASSFDSPLTF. DNA of the CDR3: TGTGCCAGCAGCTTTGACAGCCCCTTGACCTTC. Based on the CDR3 plus reference TRBV7-9 and TRBJ1-2, the full variable domain is DTGVSQNPRHKITKRGQNVTFRCDPISEHNRLYWYRQTLGQGPEFLTYFQNEAQLEKSRLLSDRFSAERPKGSFSTLEIQRTEQGDSAMYLCASSFDSPLTFGSGTRLTVV.

This clone was found once. The chain employs TRBV7-2 and TRBJ2-3; D gene ambiguous. Germline CDR1 and CDR2: SGHTA and FQGNSA. The CDR3 is 11 residues long. Trimming pared 1 base from V and 10 bases from J, leaving 6 bases between. CDR3 protein: CASSLVFSQYF. CDR3 DNA sequence: TGTGCCAGCAGCTTAGTTTTTTCGCAGTATTTT. The variable domain in full, completed from reference TRBV7-2 and TRBJ2-3, reads GAGVSQSPSNKVTEKGKDVELRCDPISGHTALYWYRQSLGQGLEFLIYFQGNSAPDKSGLPSDRFSAERTGGSVSTLTIQRTQQEDSAVYLCASSLVFSQYFGPGTRLTVL.

This chain uses TRBV10-3 with TRBJ2-7, with 9 bases that match TRBD2. The CDR3 consists of 16 residues. Germline V gene sequence: CDR1 ENHRY, CDR2 SYGVKD. The J segment lost 1 base and the V segment lost 4 bases, leaving 8 bases of the junction unmatched. CDR3 amino acids: CAISGVAGESSYEQYF. The DNA of the CDR3 is TGTGCCATCAGTGGGGTAGCGGGAGAGTCGTCCTACGAGCAGTACTTC.

This clone was counted between two and nine times. The genes are TRBV5-1 and TRBJ2-2; D might be TRBD1 (6 bases). This CDR3 comprises 14 residues. V lost 4 bases, J lost 5 bases, and 12 bases lay in between. The germline V gene encodes CDR1 SGHRS and CDR2 YFSETQ. In nucleotides, the CDR3 is TGCGCCAGCAGCGTACAGGGTCGGACCGGGGAGCTGTTTTTT. Translated, it gives CASSVQGRTGELFF.

The chain couples TRBV7-9 to TRBJ2-3; possibly TRBD1 for D (6 bases). Trimming cost V 3 bases and J 0 bases, with 10 bases left between them. There are 15 residues in the CDR3. Per the germline V gene, CDR1 is SEHNR and CDR2 is FQNEAQ (reference sequence). As DNA, the CDR3 is TGTGCCAGCAGCTTGGGGGCACTTAGCACAGATACGCAGTATTTT. Protein sequence: CASSLGALSTDTQYF. Full variable domain (outside the CDR3, taken from reference TRBV7-9 and TRBJ2-3): DTGVSQNPRHKITKRGQNVTFRCDPISEHNRLYWYRQTLGQGPEFLTYFQNEAQLEKSRLLSDRFSAERPKGSFSTLEIQRTEQGDSAMYLCASSLGALSTDTQYFGPGTRLTVL.

This clone was picked up a small number of times. V is TRBV30 and J is TRBJ2-7; 7 nucleotides align to TRBD2. The V and J ends lost 4 bases and 5 bases, in that order; junction bases with no gene match: 5. Germline values: CDR1 GTSNPN, CDR2 SVGIG (reference sequence). This CDR3 comprises 12 residues. The CDR3 protein is CAWKWEGHEQYF. Written as DNA, the CDR3 is TGTGCCTGGAAGTGGGAGGGGCACGAGCAGTACTTC.

The chain joins TRBV7-3 to TRBJ2-1, with D possibly being TRBD1 or TRBD2 (5 bases each). The V end was cut by 1 base, the J end by 9 bases, with 13 bases between. This CDR3 has 14 amino acids. Germline V gives CDR1 SGHTA, CDR2 FQGTGA. The CDR3 spells CASSLKGTGFEQFF. The CDR3 DNA reads as TGTGCCAGCAGCTTAAAAGGGACCGGCTTTGAGCAGTTCTTC. Full variable domain (missing parts from reference TRBV7-3 and TRBJ2-1): GAGVSQTPSNKVTEKGKYVELRCDPISGHTALYWYRQSLGQGPEFLIYFQGTGAADDSGLPNDRFFAVRPEGSVSTLKIQRTERGDSAVYLCASSLKGTGFEQFFGPGTRLTVL.

The chain combines TRBV6-6 with TRBJ2-7, with TRBD1 matching over 8 bases. CDR1 and CDR2 (germline): MNHNY, SVGAGI (reference sequence). The CDR3 runs 15 residues. Trimming cost V 5 bases and J 4 bases; bases outside gene matches: 10. CDR3 DNA: TGTGCCAGCAGTCGTCCAGGGGGCAGTAGGTACGAGCAGTACTTC. Protein: CASSRPGGSRYEQYF.

This CDR3 reads CASSGRTGRTGTEAFF. DNA for the CDR3: TGTGCCAGCAGCGGTCGGACAGGGCGGACCGGCACTGAAGCTTTCTTT. The genes are TRBV7-9 and TRBJ1-1; TRBD1 matches at 8 bases. The CDR3 covers 16 residues. Germline trimming cut 5 bases from V and 4 bases from J; bases unmatched to any gene: 12. CDR1 and CDR2 (germline): SEHNR, FQNEAQ (reference sequence).

The chain combines TRBV4-1 with TRBJ2-1, with TRBD2 matching over 9 bases. The V gene's germline CDR1 is MGHRA and CDR2 YSYEKL. The CDR3 consists of 18 residues. Trimming removed 0 bases from V and 0 bases from J; junction bases left unmatched: 6. The CDR3 here is CASSQDYSGGSSYNEQFF. The CDR3 DNA is TGCGCCAGCAGCCAAGACTATAGCGGGGGCAGCTCCTACAATGAGCAGTTCTTC.

The rearrangement uses TRBV4-1 and TRBJ2-6, with 16 positions matching TRBD2. The CDR3 spans 21 residues. J was trimmed by 10 bases and V by 0 bases; bases with no gene match: 15. From germline, CDR1 is MGHRA and CDR2 YSYEKL. The DNA for the CDR3 is TGCGCCAGCAGCCAAGATACGTCGTCGGGACTAGCGGGAGGGCCTTCAAACGTCCTGACTTTC. Translation: CASSQDTSSGLAGGPSNVLTF.

As concerns this clone: Distinct nucleotide sequences in the sample also encode this CDR3. The V gene is TRBV30, the J gene TRBJ2-3; 9 bases match TRBD2. There are 15 residues in the CDR3. Germline CDR1 reads GTSNPN; CDR2 reads SVGIG (reference sequence). The junction had 4 bases not matched to a gene; V was cut back by 3 bases and J by 0 bases. The CDR3 DNA follows: TGTGCCTGGAGCTCTAGCGGGGTTAGCACAGATACGCAGTATTTT. This sequence encodes CAWSSSGVSTDTQYF.

The genes are TRBV10-2 and TRBJ1-1; TRBD1 matches at 8 bases. Germline V lookup: CDR1 WSHSY, CDR2 SAAADI. CDR3 size: 15 residues. The V gene end was trimmed by 7 bases and the J gene end by 7 bases; junction bases not matched to a gene: 14. The CDR3 sequence: CASNAQRTGSYEAFF. DNA of the CDR3: TGCGCCAGCAACGCGCAGAGGACAGGGTCATATGAAGCTTTCTTT.

In nucleotides, the CDR3 is TGCAGCTCCGTGGCAGGGGGAAAGACCCAGTACTTC. Translating it yields CSSVAGGKTQYF. The rearrangement joins TRBV29-1 to TRBJ2-5; 7 bases match TRBD1. The V and J ends lost 8 bases and 6 bases, in that order; junction bases with no gene match: 9. This CDR3 region has 12 residues. Germline V CDR1 and CDR2: SQVTM, ANQGSEA.

The V gene is TRBV27, the J gene TRBJ2-7; either TRBD1 or TRBD2 may supply D (5 bases each). The CDR3 sequence is 14 residues long. V dropped 6 bases and J dropped 3 bases, with 15 bases sitting between them. CDR1 and CDR2 (germline): MNHEY, SMNVEV (reference sequence). CDR3 DNA: TGTGCCAGCAGGGGGACCGAGGGGATCTACGAGCAGTACTTC. Amino acids: CASRGTEGIYEQYF.

The chain employs TRBV5-1 and TRBJ2-7; weak D call: TRBD2 (6 bases). Germline V gene lookup returns CDR1 SGHRS and CDR2 YFSETQ. This CDR3 is 16 amino acids long. Trimming pared 0 bases from V and 1 base from J, leaving 14 bases between. The CDR3: CASSLDRGKSSYEQYF. Written as DNA, the CDR3 is TGCGCCAGCAGCTTGGATCGGGGGAAGAGTTCCTACGAGCAGTACTTC.

The CDR3 reads CASSVAGQGPYEQYF. In DNA, the CDR3 is TGTGCCAGCAGTGTAGCAGGACAGGGCCCCTACGAGCAGTACTTC. The chain carries TRBV25-1 and TRBJ2-7, with 8 bases aligning to TRBD1. Germline CDR1 is MGHDK and CDR2 is SYGVNS. This CDR3 is built from 15 residues. V lost 4 bases and J lost 2; bases outside the gene matches: 7.

The V gene is TRBV10-3, the J gene TRBJ1-2, with D uncertain. The V end was cut by 0 bases, the J end by 4 bases, with 15 bases between. The CDR3 length is 16 residues. The germline CDR1 and CDR2 sequences are ENHRY and SYGVKD. The CDR3 nucleotides are TGTGCCATCAGTGAGTCACATCTTACACAGAGCTATGGCTACACCTTC. The encoded protein is CAISESHLTQSYGYTF.

This rearrangement joins TRBV6-5 to TRBJ1-4; 9 bases are shared with TRBD1. V was clipped by 6 bases and J by 8 bases; unmatched bases: 7. The length of the CDR3 is 14 residues. Germline V gene lookup returns CDR1 MNHEY and CDR2 SVGAGI. Written as DNA, the CDR3 is TGTGCCAGCAGCCCGGGACAGGGAAACGAAAAACTGTTTTTT. The encoded protein is CASSPGQGNEKLFF.

The V gene is TRBV30, the J gene TRBJ2-5; 9 bases fit TRBD2. The J call may be incorrect, as the DNA end agrees better with TRBJ2-7. CDR1 is GTSNPN, CDR2 SVGIG, per germline (reference sequence). CDR3 length: 14 amino acids. Here the CDR3 reads CAWSGGLAGYEQYF. The DNA for the CDR3 is TGTGCCTGGAGCGGGGGACTAGCCGGCTACGAGCAGTACTTC.

The V and J genes are TRBV9 and TRBJ2-6; TRBD1 matches at 7 bases. Germline CDR1 is SGDLS and CDR2 is YYNGEE. J gave up 0 bases and V 4 bases, and 10 bases lay outside the gene matches. The CDR3 totals 18 residues. The CDR3 here is CASSPPDGQASGANVLTF. CDR3 DNA sequence: TGTGCCAGCAGCCCACCCGATGGACAGGCCTCTGGGGCCAACGTCCTGACTTTC.

This clone turned up a few times. The chain links TRBV27 to TRBJ2-7, with 10 bases matching TRBD2. The CDR3 has 15 residues. Germline V gene lookup returns CDR1 MNHEY and CDR2 SMNVEV (reference sequence). After removal of 6 bases from V and 6 bases from J, the junction contained 11 bases not matched to a gene. This CDR3 reads CASSSLGAGGREQYF. Here the CDR3 DNA reads TGTGCCAGCAGCTCTCTTGGAGCGGGAGGGCGCGAGCAGTACTTC.

The chain combines TRBV19 with TRBJ2-2; 12 nucleotides agree with TRBD1. The ends lost 9 bases at V and 7 bases at J; junction bases unmatched: 6. This CDR3 region has 14 residues. CDR1 and CDR2 from the germline V gene are LNHDA and SQIVND (reference sequence). The CDR3 bases are TGTGCCAGCTCCGGGACAGGGGGCATCGGGGAGCTGTTTTTT. This sequence encodes CASSGTGGIGELFF.